The source of this T cell receptor beta chain is a study of shared clonotypes between healthy human individuals. About this clone itself: The antigen remains undetermined.

Naive CD8 cells lacked CD45RO and underwent positive selection for CCR7, leaving out terminally differentiated effector memory CD45RA+ cells. Those who donated were healthy HIV-negative adults, with no recent acute infections or vaccinations reported. Some clones are missing from TCRdb's copy, which holds only in-frame ones; the method was immunoSEQ multiplex PCR. The data show around 2.1 million clones, about 93% seen once. Study results and limitations: Rarefaction exposed incomplete sorted-subset sequencing despite large depth. With few donors, the genetic and exposure-history diversity represented was limited. Non-shared clonotypes had lower generation probabilities than those shared by all four donors.

This TCR was recovered from a man in his late teens or twenties in good health. Some clones in this sample may be carry-over from other donors' samples. The sequenced sample was naive CD8+ T cells from PBMCs.

CDR3 residues: CASSLRGGPRPNTGELFF. CDR3 nucleotide sequence: TGTGCCAGCAGCTTGAGGGGGGGCCCGAGACCGAACACCGGGGAGCTGTTTTTT. The chain uses TRBV5-5 and TRBJ2-2, with a tentative D call TRBD2 (7 bases). This CDR3 has 18 amino acids. Between the trimmed V and J ends, which lost 1 base and 0 bases, there was a span of 16 bases. Germline V lookup: CDR1 SGHKS, CDR2 YYEKEE (reference sequence).